These 28 T cell receptor beta chains were sequenced from one sample in a study of shared clonotypes between healthy human individuals. TCRdb's copy holds only in-frame clones and misses some; the assay was immunoSEQ multiplex PCR. The sample records around 510,000 clones, roughly 95% being singletons. The specimen was naive CD4+ T cells sorted from blood. Described subset: CD45RA+ positively selected. Receptors were obtained from a woman younger than 45 in good health.

In its sample, this clone was seen once. V is TRBV9 and J is TRBJ1-1; 9 nucleotides align to TRBD1. The length of the CDR3 is 13 residues. The germline gives CDR1 SGDLS, CDR2 YYNGEE. Trimming at V came to 0 bases and at J to 11 bases, leaving 5 bases not matched to a gene. CDR3 bases: TGTGCCAGCAGCGTAGAACAGGGGGCTGTTGCTTTCTTT. This sequence encodes CASSVEQGAVAFF.

The CDR3 is CASSLTTGTSEQYF. CDR3 in DNA: TGTGCCAGCAGCTTAACGACGGGGACGAGCGAGCAGTACTTC. The gene calls are TRBV7-3 and TRBJ2-7; D possibly uses TRBD1 or TRBD2 (5 bases each). CDR1 and CDR2 from the germline V gene are SGHTA and FQGTGA. V was cut by 0 bases and J by 6 bases, with 12 bases left in between. The CDR3 is made up of 14 amino acids. Supplemented by reference TRBV7-3 and TRBJ2-7, the full variable domain reads GAGVSQTPSNKVTEKGKYVELRCDPISGHTALYWYRQSLGQGPEFLIYFQGTGAADDSGLPNDRFFAVRPEGSVSTLKIQRTERGDSAVYLCASSLTTGTSEQYFGPGTRLTVT.

The CDR3 DNA reads TGTGCCAGCAGCACCGGACAGGGGACAGCACAGGAGCAGTTCTTC. Amino acid sequence: CASSTGQGTAQEQFF. The chain recombines TRBV7-9 with TRBJ2-1; 9 bases fit TRBD1. There are 15 residues in the CDR3. Trimming removed 5 bases from V and 10 bases from J; junction bases left unmatched: 12. Germline lookup yields CDR1 SEHNR and CDR2 FQNEAQ (reference sequence).

The rearrangement links TRBV18 to TRBJ2-7; D gene ambiguous. CDR1 is KGHSH and CDR2 is LQKENI in the germline V gene. V lost 1 base and J 3 bases, leaving 7 bases between the germline ends. This CDR3 has 13 residues. CDR3 sequence reads: CASSPQDLYEQYF. CDR3 in DNA: TGTGCCAGCTCACCACAGGATCTCTACGAGCAGTACTTC.

The V gene is TRBV29-1, the J gene TRBJ2-3; tentatively, D is TRBD2 (6 bases). Germline V lookup: CDR1 SQVTM, CDR2 ANQGSEA. The CDR3 runs 13 residues. V gave up 2 bases and J gave up 0 bases, with 6 bases separating them. CDR3 nucleotides: TGCAGCGTTGAACGGGAGAGCACAGATACGCAGTATTTT. Translating it yields CSVERESTDTQYF.

As regards this clone: The junction and the germline gene differ at one end; a read error may be behind it. The sample has other DNA sequences that encode this CDR3 too. The V gene is TRBV4-1, the J gene TRBJ1-2; 7 bases agree with TRBD1. The CDR3 totals 16 residues. The germline V gene encodes CDR1 MGHRA and CDR2 YSYEKL. As DNA, the CDR3 is TGCGCCAGCAGCCAAAGCCCTTTGACAGGGAACTATGGTTACACCTTC. Its translation: CASSQSPLTGNYGYTF.

V gene TRBV18 combines with J gene TRBJ1-1; D unclear. Trimming pared 6 bases from V and 1 base from J, leaving 15 bases between. CDR3 length: 15 residues. Germline-derived CDR1 and CDR2 are KGHSH and LQKENI. CDR3 bases: TGTGCCAGCTCGCCTGGGCCTAGGGAGAACACTGAAGCTTTCTTT. Its translation is CASSPGPRENTEAFF.

The V call is TRBV4-2, the J call TRBJ1-4, with 7 bases aligning to TRBD1. The J segment lost 8 bases and the V segment lost 0 bases, leaving 9 bases of the junction unmatched. Per germline, CDR1 LGHNA and CDR2 YNFKEQ. CDR3 length: 16 amino acids. In DNA, the CDR3 is TGTGCCAGCAGCCAAGATTTGACAGGGTCGAGGGAAAAACTGTTTTTT. It is translated as CASSQDLTGSREKLFF.

The chain recombines TRBV5-1 with TRBJ2-7; D is possibly TRBD1 (5 bases). The length of the CDR3 is 13 residues. The germline V and J ends were trimmed by 7 bases and 1 base, with 12 bases remaining between them. CDR1 SGHRS and CDR2 YFSETQ come from the germline V gene. CDR3 sequence reads: CASGKTDSYEQYF. CDR3 in DNA: TGCGCCAGCGGAAAGACAGATTCCTACGAGCAGTACTTC.

The rearrangement joins TRBV28 to TRBJ2-7; D is possibly TRBD2 (5 bases). The germline V gene has CDR1 MDHEN and CDR2 SYDVKM. The V end lost 7 bases, the J end lost 1 base, and 17 bases lay between the germline ends. The CDR3 spans 15 residues. For the CDR3, the DNA is TGTGCCAGCACCGAGTGGTCCAGCGGATCCTACGAGCAGTACTTC. Its translation is CASTEWSSGSYEQYF.

The rearrangement joins TRBV27 to TRBJ2-3; D ambiguous. Germline assignment: CDR1 MNHEY and CDR2 SMNVEV (reference sequence). The CDR3 has 16 residues. Trimming took 8 bases from V and 0 from J, leaving 18 bases between them. CDR3 nucleotides: TGTGCCAGCCGTTATGACTTCTTCTTTAGCACAGATACGCAGTATTTT. It translates to CASRYDFFFSTDTQYF.

The rearrangement uses TRBV5-1 and TRBJ2-3; D may be TRBD1 (6 bases). CDR1 and CDR2 from the germline V gene are SGHRS and YFSETQ. CDR3 length: 15 amino acids. Trimming shortened V by 1 base and J by 0 bases, and 9 bases separated the two germline ends. The CDR3 nucleotides are TGCGCCAGCAGCTTGCAGGGGCTAAGCACAGATACGCAGTATTTT. As protein: CASSLQGLSTDTQYF.

V is TRBV25-1 and J is TRBJ1-5; no clear D. The V end was cut by 3 bases, the J end by 5 bases, with 5 bases between. CDR1 is MGHDK and CDR2 is SYGVNS in the germline V gene. The CDR3 extends over 12 amino acids. The CDR3 nucleotides read TGTGCCAGCAGTGAGGGGTATCAGCCCCAGCATTTT. It is translated as CASSEGYQPQHF.

This chain uses TRBV16 with TRBJ2-1; D perhaps matches TRBD2 (6 bases). The germline gives CDR1 KGHSY, CDR2 FQNENV. Trimming took 6 bases from V and 4 from J, leaving 16 bases between them. This CDR3 is 15 amino acids long. The chain's CDR3 is CASRNPGLRYNEQFF. The CDR3 DNA reads TGTGCCAGCAGAAATCCGGGACTTAGATACAATGAGCAGTTCTTC.

The genes are TRBV2 and TRBJ2-7, with TRBD1 as a possible D gene (6 bases). With 3 bases removed from V and 3 bases from J, the gap between germline ends came to 12 bases. Germline values: CDR1 SNHLY, CDR2 FYNNEI. The CDR3 is made up of 14 amino acids. This chain's CDR3 is CASSDNTGLYEQYF. CDR3 nucleotides: TGTGCCAGCAGTGATAACACAGGGCTCTACGAGCAGTACTTC.

The chain recombines TRBV11-2 with TRBJ2-1; 9 nucleotides line up with TRBD2. The V gene end was trimmed by 5 bases and the J gene end by 7 bases; junction bases not matched to a gene: 9. Germline CDR1 reads SGHAT; CDR2 reads FQNNGV. CDR3 length: 15 amino acids. The CDR3 bases are TGTGCCAGCAGCCCCGGACTAGCGAGAACGAATGAGCAGTTCTTC. Its translation is CASSPGLARTNEQFF.

The chain uses TRBV27 and TRBJ1-2; 7 nucleotides line up with TRBD1. CDR1 is MNHEY and CDR2 is SMNVEV in the germline V gene (reference sequence). J gave up 4 bases and V 8 bases, and 7 bases lay outside the gene matches. The CDR3 consists of 13 residues. Written as DNA, the CDR3 is TGTGCCAGCTCGAGGACAGGTGGCTATGGCTACACCTTC. Translated, it gives CASSRTGGYGYTF.

The chain has TRBV6-1 and TRBJ2-7; 9 bases agree with TRBD1. The trim removed 2 bases at V and 0 bases at J, leaving 8 bases unmatched. Germline lookup yields CDR1 MNHNS and CDR2 SASEGT. The CDR3 covers 17 residues. This CDR3 is CASSEFAGQGFSYEQYF. The DNA for the CDR3 is TGTGCCAGCAGTGAATTCGCGGGACAGGGATTCTCCTACGAGCAGTACTTC.

As for this clone: Mismatch with germline at one junction end may stem from a read error. This chain joins TRBV28 and TRBJ2-5, with D perhaps matching TRBD2 (6 bases). Germline CDR1 MDHEN, CDR2 SYDVKM. The CDR3 spans 8 residues. CDR3 loop: CASTPSDF. In nucleotides, the CDR3 is TGTGCCAGCACCCCTAGCGACTTC.

V and J are TRBV28 and TRBJ1-5; D not certain. The CDR3 spans 14 residues. Germline values: CDR1 MDHEN, CDR2 SYDVKM. Between the trimmed V and J ends, which lost 10 bases and 0 bases, there was a span of 13 bases. The CDR3 nucleotides are TGTGCCACCAGGACGTTGGGTAGCAATCAGCCCCAGCATTTT. Amino acid sequence: CATRTLGSNQPQHF.

The chain carries TRBV6-5 and TRBJ1-1; weak D call: TRBD1 (6 bases). This CDR3 is 13 amino acids long. The V gene's germline CDR1 is MNHEY and CDR2 SVGAGI. Trimming removed 5 bases at V and 3 bases at J, with 10 bases between. The DNA of the CDR3 is TGTGCCAGCAGTCGACAGGAGGACACTGAAGCTTTCTTT. Its translation: CASSRQEDTEAFF.

J is TRBJ1-2 and V is TRBV28; 8 nucleotides line up with TRBD1. The CDR3 has 16 residues. CDR1 and CDR2 from the germline V gene are MDHEN and SYDVKM. The junction had 17 bases not matched to a gene; V was cut back by 11 bases and J by 3 bases. The CDR3 DNA sequence: TGTGCCGCGGGGGGCAGGGGGCTTTCCCTATACTATGGCTACACCTTC. The encoded protein is CAAGGRGLSLYYGYTF.

The V gene is TRBV29-1, the J gene TRBJ2-7, with a tentative D call TRBD1 (5 bases). V was pared by 6 bases and J by 5 bases, with 17 bases between. The CDR3 covers 13 residues. Germline V lookup: CDR1 SQVTM, CDR2 ANQGSEA. CDR3 region: CSVADGLRDEQYF. DNA of the CDR3: TGCAGCGTCGCAGACGGCCTCAGGGACGAGCAGTACTTC.

This clone has only one observation. V gene TRBV18 combines with J gene TRBJ2-7; TRBD2 might be the D (6 bases). CDR1 and CDR2 (germline): KGHSH, LQKENI. This CDR3 region has 15 residues. Deletions cut 5 bases from V and 3 bases from J, with 17 bases between. Here the CDR3 DNA reads TGTGCCAGCTCATCCAACTCAGGAGGGGTCTACGAGCAGTACTTC. As protein: CASSSNSGGVYEQYF. Complete variable domain (other parts from reference TRBV18 and TRBJ2-7): NAGVMQNPRHLVRRRGQEARLRCSPMKGHSHVYWYRQLPEEGLKFMVYLQKENIIDESGMPKERFSAEFPKEGPSILRIQQVVRGDSAAYFCASSSNSGGVYEQYFGPGTRLTVT.

V gene TRBV5-1 combines with J gene TRBJ2-1; D may be TRBD2 (5 bases). The CDR3 is made up of 15 amino acids. Trimming cost V 0 bases and J 6 bases, with 13 bases left between them. CDR1 and CDR2 from the germline V gene are SGHRS and YFSETQ. The CDR3 region is CASSLERSSINEQFF. CDR3 nucleotide sequence: TGCGCCAGCAGCTTGGAGCGGTCCTCCATCAATGAGCAGTTCTTC.

This clone is a singleton in its sample. The chain is built from TRBV5-1 and TRBJ2-2; 9 positions match TRBD2. Germline V gene lookup returns CDR1 SGHRS and CDR2 YFSETQ. The CDR3 loop spans 15 amino acids. V dropped 0 bases and J dropped 3; count of bases not matched to a gene: 0. The CDR3: CASSLGTSDTGELFF. DNA of the CDR3: TGCGCCAGCAGCTTGGGGACTAGCGACACCGGGGAGCTGTTTTTT.

This clone was observed a single time. The genes are TRBV11-2 and TRBJ2-5; D uncertain. The CDR3 sequence is 13 residues long. V was pared by 3 bases and J by 4 bases, with 9 bases between. Germline V gene sequence: CDR1 SGHAT, CDR2 FQNNGV. The CDR3 protein is CASSFMHRETQYF. CDR3 nucleotide sequence: TGTGCCAGCAGCTTTATGCATCGAGAGACCCAGTACTTC.

The chain joins TRBV19 to TRBJ2-1; D is unclear. The ends were cut back, 0 bases at V and 7 bases at J, with 7 bases in the middle. The CDR3 extends over 13 amino acids. CDR1 is LNHDA and CDR2 is SQIVND in the germline V gene (reference sequence). CDR3 amino acids: CASSIDFRNEQFF. The CDR3 DNA sequence: TGTGCCAGTAGTATAGATTTTCGAAATGAGCAGTTCTTC.